The rows below give T cell receptor beta chains drawn from one sample of a study of shared clonotypes between healthy human individuals. Some clones are missing from TCRdb's copy, which holds only in-frame ones; the method was immunoSEQ multiplex PCR. Of 2 million to 2.5 million clones in the sample, around 95% were seen once. The specimen was naive CD4+ T cells sorted from blood. Source of these receptors: a young man in good health. CDR3s include the opening cysteine and the closing phenylalanine or tryptophan. D genes are given only for firm matches. Part of the rows lack a size; the others show once, few, many or a class for expanded clones.

TRBV7-9	15	TRBJ1-2	NA	NA	CASSLGRGVNYGYTF	TGTGCCAGCAGCTTAGGCAGGGGCGTAAACTATGGCTACACCTTC
TRBV4-1	14	TRBJ2-7	NA	NA	CASSQGILRREQYF	TGCGCCAGCAGCCAAGGGATACTTCGGCGTGAGCAGTACTTC
TRBV19	17	TRBJ2-1	NA	NA	CASSLGGEASYYNEQFF	TGTGCCAGTAGTTTGGGGGGAGAAGCGAGTTACTACAATGAGCAGTTCTTC
TRBV29-1	14	TRBJ2-2	NA	NA	CSVESSPNTGELFF	TGCAGCGTTGAGTCTAGCCCGAACACCGGGGAGCTGTTTTTT
TRBV6-1	15	TRBJ1-1	NA	NA	CASSEVGQLNTEAFF	TGTGCCAGCAGTGAGGTGGGGCAGCTTAACACTGAAGCTTTCTTT
TRBV30	13	TRBJ2-3	NA	NA	CAWSADPVDTQYF	TGTGCCTGGAGTGCGGACCCCGTGGATACGCAGTATTTT
TRBV5-6	18	TRBJ1-5	NA	NA	CASSFQGPTGYSNQPQHF	TGTGCCAGCAGCTTCCAGGGGCCAACGGGGTATAGCAATCAGCCCCAGCATTTT
TRBV2	15	TRBJ2-3	TRBD2	NA	CASSQLAGGSDTQYF	TGTGCCAGCAGCCAACTAGCGGGAGGGTCAGATACGCAGTATTTT
TRBV6-4	14	TRBJ1-6	TRBD1	NA	CASSLTGKDSPLHF	TGTGCCAGCAGTTTGACAGGGAAGGACTCACCCCTCCACTTT
TRBV28	13	TRBJ2-2	NA	once	CASRTQGTGELFF	TGTGCCAGCAGAACACAGGGCACCGGGGAGCTGTTTTTT
TRBV30	14	TRBJ2-1	TRBD1	NA	CAWRGGQGWNEQFF	TGTGCCTGGAGGGGGGGACAGGGATGGAATGAGCAGTTCTTC
TRBV29-1	13	TRBJ2-1	TRBD2	NA	CSAGTSGGVEQFF	TGCAGCGCCGGGACTAGCGGGGGGGTTGAGCAGTTCTTC
TRBV11-3	14	TRBJ1-2	NA	NA	CASSLVVQNYGYTF	TGTGCCAGCAGCTTAGTGGTACAGAACTATGGCTACACCTTC
TRBV27	14	TRBJ2-7	NA	NA	CASSSLDSTYEQYF	TGTGCCAGCAGTTCCTTGGACAGTACCTACGAGCAGTACTTC
TRBV6-1	15	TRBJ1-2	TRBD1	NA	CASSEQDRVIYGYTF	TGTGCCAGCAGTGAACAGGACAGGGTGATCTACGGCTACACCTTC
TRBV30	16	TRBJ2-3	TRBD2	NA	CAWSPGLAGRGDTQYF	TGTGCCTGGAGCCCAGGACTAGCGGGAAGGGGAGATACGCAGTATTTT
TRBV30	14	TRBJ1-2	NA	once	CAWSPEGVVYGYTF	TGTGCCTGGAGTCCCGAGGGTGTTGTCTATGGCTACACCTTC
TRBV27	14	TRBJ1-1	NA	NA	CASSLLGVETEAFF	TGTGCCAGCAGTTTATTAGGGGTGGAGACTGAAGCTTTCTTT
TRBV10-3	13	TRBJ2-3	NA	NA	CAIRGASTDTQYF	TGTGCCATCAGGGGGGCTAGCACAGATACGCAGTATTTT
TRBV28	18	TRBJ1-5	NA	NA	CASSLLIASTGRNQPQHF	TGTGCCAGCAGTTTGTTAATAGCTAGTACAGGGCGGAATCAGCCCCAGCATTTT
TRBV5-1	15	TRBJ2-3	NA	NA	CASSLAAGSTDTQYF	TGCGCCAGCAGCTTGGCCGCGGGGAGCACAGATACGCAGTATTTT
TRBV6-1	14	TRBJ1-2	TRBD1	NA	CATRVPGGADGYTF	TGTGCCACCAGAGTTCCAGGGGGCGCCGATGGCTACACCTTC
TRBV12-5	15	TRBJ1-1	NA	NA	CASGFTGKRNTEAFF	TGTGCTAGTGGTTTCACCGGGAAAAGGAACACTGAAGCTTTCTTT
TRBV19	12	TRBJ1-2	NA	NA	CASSRDTRGYTF	TGTGCCAGTAGTAGAGACACGAGGGGCTACACCTTC
TRBV28	14	TRBJ1-4	NA	NA	CASSPPGGLEKLFF	TGTGCCAGCAGTCCCCCCGGGGGGCTTGAAAAACTGTTTTTT
TRBV9	15	TRBJ2-7	NA	NA	CASSVAGGLSYEQYF	TGTGCCAGCAGCGTGGCAGGTGGGCTCTCCTACGAGCAGTACTTC
TRBV5-1	15	TRBJ2-4	NA	NA	CASSLEGLAKNIQYF	TGCGCCAGCAGCTTGGAAGGTTTAGCCAAAAACATTCAGTACTTC
TRBV11-2	13	TRBJ2-5	NA	NA	CASSLRQSVAQYF	TGTGCCAGCAGCTTACGACAGTCCGTGGCCCAGTACTTC
TRBV27	18	TRBJ2-3	TRBD2	once	CASSLSPTRGRAADTQYF	TGTGCCAGCAGTTTATCTCCGACCCGCGGGAGGGCGGCAGATACGCAGTATTTT
TRBV29-1	12	TRBJ1-2	NA	NA	CSVRAGPYGYTF	TGCAGCGTTAGGGCAGGCCCCTATGGCTACACCTTC